This T cell receptor (beta chain) was captured by sequencing in a study of T cell responses to AZD1222 COVID-19 vaccine. The data were produced by immunoSEQ multiplex PCR, yet TCRdb's version contains in-frame clones alone and is incomplete. Of approximately 110,000 clones listed, 80% to 90% are singletons. Germline V gene sequence: CDR1 SNHLY, CDR2 FYNNEI. Trimming removed 2 bases from V and 5 bases from J; junction bases left unmatched: 3. There are 15 residues in the CDR3. The sample in question was peripheral blood, obtained on day 0 of AZD1222 vaccination. The clonotype comes from an adult in good health. This rearrangement joins TRBV2 to TRBJ1-6, with 7 bases matching TRBD1. CDR3 DNA sequence: TGTGCCAGCAGTGAACAGGGGGTTAATAATTCACCCCTCCACTTT. Translation gives CASSEQGVNNSPLHF. Variable domain in full (rest from reference TRBV2 and TRBJ1-6): EPEVTQTPSHQVTQMGQEVILRCVPISNHLYFYWYRQILGQKVEFLVSFYNNEISEKSEIFDDQFSVERPDGSNFTLKIRSTKLEDSAMYFCASSEQGVNNSPLHFGNGTRLTVT.